Sequencing of this T cell receptor beta chain was carried out in a study of control samples from healthy donors and cancer patients. The CDR3 totals 15 residues. The germline CDR1 and CDR2 sequences are SGHNT and YYREEE (reference sequence). V lost 5 bases, J lost 2 bases, and 8 bases stayed unmatched. Sequencing used immunoSEQ multiplex PCR; TCRdb keeps in-frame clones, though not all of them. The sample consists of approximately 87,000 clones, around 92% of them appearing once. This chain connects TRBV5-4 to TRBJ2-7, with 9 nucleotides matching TRBD1. The clonotype comes from a man over 45 in good health. Sequences were obtained from blood. CDR3 protein: CASSKSGTGTYEQYF. The CDR3, as DNA: TGTGCCAGCAGTAAATCCGGGACAGGGACCTACGAGCAGTACTTC.